Listed below are T cell receptor beta chains from one sample, sequenced in a study of cytomegalovirus exposure and HLA in healthy donors. Data came from immunoSEQ multiplex PCR; TCRdb stores just in-frame clones and leaves some out. There are 120,000 or so clones in the sample; 70% to 85% occur only once, and about 1.8% lies in the top ten. Specimen: PBMCs. All receptors derive from a man between 18 and 35 years old in good health and CMV-seronegative. Both conserved end residues are part of each CDR3. D genes are given only for firm matches. Only some rows state a clone size, as once, few, many or a class for expanded clones.

abundance	d_gene	v_gene	j_gene	CDR3nt	CDR3aa
.	TRBD1	TRBV5-1	TRBJ2-3	TGCGCCAGCAGGTACAGTAGGGCAGGGGGACCAGATACGCAGTATTTT	CASRYSRAGGPDTQYF
.	TRBD1	TRBV18	TRBJ1-1	TGTGCCAGCTCACCCTCCGGGACAGGGAGAGCGAACACTGAAGCTTTCTTT	CASSPSGTGRANTEAFF
.	.	TRBV5-1	TRBJ2-7	TGCGCCAGCAGCTTAGCGGCGCGATCCTACGAGCAGTACTTC	CASSLAARSYEQYF
.	TRBD1	TRBV7-6	TRBJ1-1	TGTGCCAGCAGGCGGGACAGCGTGAACACTGAAGCTTTCTTT	CASRRDSVNTEAFF
few	TRBD1	TRBV5-1	TRBJ1-2	TGCGCCAGCAGCTTGTCAGGGACAGGGGGGACCTATGGCTACACCTTC	CASSLSGTGGTYGYTF
.	TRBD1	TRBV2	TRBJ2-7	TGTGCCAGCGCCCGGGACAGAACCTACGAGCAGTACTTC	CASARDRTYEQYF
.	TRBD1	TRBV27	TRBJ2-1	TGTGCCAGCATCGCCGACAGGGGCTCCTACAATGAGCAGTTCTTC	CASIADRGSYNEQFF
.	TRBD1	TRBV19	TRBJ1-2	TGTGCCAGTAGTCCGATAGCGGGGACAGCCACTAACTATGGCTACACCTTC	CASSPIAGTATNYGYTF
.	.	TRBV9	TRBJ1-1	TGTGCCAGCAGCCTGACAGGCGCGAACACTGAAGCTTTCTTT	CASSLTGANTEAFF
.	.	TRBV7-2	TRBJ1-5	TGTGCCAGCAGCTTATGGGGGGGCAATAGCAATCAGCCCCAGCATTTT	CASSLWGGNSNQPQHF
few	.	TRBV5-6	TRBJ2-1	TGTGCCAGCAGCTTAGGTTCAGGGCAGTTCTTC	CASSLGSGQFF
once	TRBD1	TRBV2	TRBJ2-2	TGTGCCAGCAGCGGACAGGGGGGTATCGGGGAGCTGTTTTTT	CASSGQGGIGELFF
.	.	TRBV7-9	TRBJ2-2	TGTTCCAGCAGCTTATCTCGGGGGAACACCGGGGAGCTGTTTTTT	CSSSLSRGNTGELFF
few	.	TRBV19	TRBJ1-2	TGTGCCAGTAGTCTCGAGGGATTAGCTAACTATGGCTACACCTTC	CASSLEGLANYGYTF
.	.	TRBV5-5	TRBJ1-2	TGTGCCAGCAGCCGCGGGGGGCAGGGCTACACCTTC	CASSRGGQGYTF
once	.	TRBV11-2	TRBJ1-1	TGTGCCAGCAGCTTAGCCAGGACAGCTCTTGAAGCTTTCTTT	CASSLARTALEAFF
few	.	TRBV5-4	TRBJ1-6	TGTGCCAGCAGCCTGGGACAAGGTTCACCCCTCCACTTT	CASSLGQGSPLHF
.	TRBD2	TRBV29-1	TRBJ2-7	TGCAGCGTTGCAGCTAGCGGGGGGACTTACGAGCAGTACTTC	CSVAASGGTYEQYF
.	TRBD1	TRBV7-6	TRBJ2-7	TGTGCCAGCAGCTTTACCCTGGGACAGGGCAGAGAGCAGTACTTC	CASSFTLGQGREQYF
.	TRBD2	TRBV27	TRBJ2-1	TGTGCCAGCAGTGGACGACTAGCGGGGGGGTACAATGAGCAGTTCTTC	CASSGRLAGGYNEQFF
few	.	TRBV6-1	TRBJ1-5	TGTGCCAGCAGTGACAGTATTCATCAGCCCCAGCATTTT	CASSDSIHQPQHF
.	TRBD2	TRBV7-8	TRBJ2-1	TGTGCCAGCAGCTTAGCAGTTTGGAGCGGGGGGCCCTCCAATGAGCAGTTCTTC	CASSLAVWSGGPSNEQFF
.	TRBD2	TRBV19	TRBJ2-2	TGTGCCAGTACCCCGGGACTAGCGGGGGGGGAGCTGTTTTTT	CASTPGLAGGELFF
.	.	TRBV11-2	TRBJ1-4	TGTGCCAGCAGCTTCGGTGAAAAACTGTTTTTT	CASSFGEKLFF
.	TRBD1	TRBV29-1	TRBJ1-4	TGCAGCGCTCGACAGGGGAGGGAAAAACTGTTTTTT	CSARQGREKLFF
.	.	TRBV7-3	TRBJ2-3	TGTGCCAGCAGCTTAGGGAGGGGGGGGTCGGCAGATACGCAGTATTTT	CASSLGRGGSADTQYF
once	TRBD1	TRBV5-1	TRBJ1-6	TGCGCCAGCAGCTTGTCAGGGGGCGGGGGTAATTCACCCCTCCACTTT	CASSLSGGGGNSPLHF
.	TRBD1	TRBV5-4	TRBJ2-7	TGTGCCAGCAGCTTCCCGGACAGGGGGCTTGACGAGCAGTACTTC	CASSFPDRGLDEQYF
.	TRBD1	TRBV7-2	TRBJ1-1	TGTGCCAGCAGCCTCCCGGGACAGGGGAAGAACACTGAAGCTTTCTTT	CASSLPGQGKNTEAFF
.	.	TRBV14	TRBJ2-7	TGTGCCAGCAGCCAACTCTACGAGCAGTACTTC	CASSQLYEQYF
.	.	TRBV4-2	TRBJ1-5	TGTGCCAGCAGCCAAGATTTAGTACCTAGCAATCAGCCCCAGCATTTT	CASSQDLVPSNQPQHF
.	.	TRBV4-2	TRBJ1-2	TGTGCCAGCAGCCAAGCAAGGGGAAATGGCGATGGCTACACCTTC	CASSQARGNGDGYTF
.	TRBD2	TRBV4-3	TRBJ2-3	TGCGCCAGCAGCCCGCAGCGGGGTTTTGCAGATACGCAGTATTTT	CASSPQRGFADTQYF
.	.	TRBV4-2	TRBJ1-2	TGTGCCAGCAGCCAAGTCTTCCGGGACAAACTTTATGATGACTATGGCTACACCTTC	CASSQVFRDKLYDDYGYTF
many	TRBD2	TRBV2	TRBJ2-4	TGTGCCAGCAGTGAACTAGCGGCTCTAGCCAAAAACATTCAGTACTTC	CASSELAALAKNIQYF
.	.	TRBV5-6	TRBJ1-3	TGCGCCAGCAGCTTCCGGGGTGCTTTCAACTCTGGAAACACCATATATTTT	CASSFRGAFNSGNTIYF
.	.	TRBV7-9	TRBJ2-5	TGTGCCAGCAGCTTAGCGACAGCTCAAGAGACCCAGTACTTC	CASSLATAQETQYF
.	TRBD1	TRBV5-1	TRBJ1-1	TGCGCCAGCAGCAGGGGGGACAGCGTTCTGAACACTGAAGCTTTCTTT	CASSRGDSVLNTEAFF
.	TRBD1	TRBV9	TRBJ1-4	TGTGCCAGCAGCGTAGCTGGGACAGGGGGCGAAAAACTGTTTTTT	CASSVAGTGGEKLFF
.	TRBD1	TRBV7-9	TRBJ1-4	TGTGCCAGCAGCCTAAGGGACAGTACTAATGAAAAACTGTTTTTT	CASSLRDSTNEKLFF
.	TRBD2	TRBV5-4	TRBJ2-1	TGTGCCAGCAGCTTGGGGGGCGGGGGGGTCTACAATGAGCAGTTCTTC	CASSLGGGGVYNEQFF
.	.	TRBV18	TRBJ1-5	TGTGCCAGCTCGCCCTTGGAGGGAATCAATCGGCCCCAGCATTTT	CASSPLEGINRPQHF
.	.	TRBV19	TRBJ2-2	TGTGCCAGTAAAAGGACAGAGACCGGGGAGCTGTTTTTT	CASKRTETGELFF